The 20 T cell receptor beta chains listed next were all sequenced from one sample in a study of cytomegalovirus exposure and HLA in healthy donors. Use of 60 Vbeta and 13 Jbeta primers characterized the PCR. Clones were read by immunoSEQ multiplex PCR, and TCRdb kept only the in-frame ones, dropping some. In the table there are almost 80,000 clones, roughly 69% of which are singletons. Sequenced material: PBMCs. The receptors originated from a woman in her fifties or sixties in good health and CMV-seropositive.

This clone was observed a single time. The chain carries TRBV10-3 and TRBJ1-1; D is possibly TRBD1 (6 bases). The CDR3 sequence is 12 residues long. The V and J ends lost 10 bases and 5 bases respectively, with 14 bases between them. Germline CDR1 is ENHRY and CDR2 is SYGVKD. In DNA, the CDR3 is TGTGCCACAGTACAGGGAAGAACTGAAGCTTTCTTT. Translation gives CATVQGRTEAFF.

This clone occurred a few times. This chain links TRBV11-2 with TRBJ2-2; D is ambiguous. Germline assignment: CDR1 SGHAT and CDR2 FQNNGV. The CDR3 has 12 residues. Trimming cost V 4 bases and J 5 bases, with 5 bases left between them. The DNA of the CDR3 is TGTGCCAGCAGCTCGACTACCGGGGAGCTGTTTTTT. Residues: CASSSTTGELFF.

The CDR3 sequence is CAISRTENTIYF. The DNA of the CDR3 is TGTGCCATCAGTAGGACAGAAAACACCATATATTTT. This rearrangement joins TRBV10-3 to TRBJ1-3; weak D call: TRBD1 (6 bases). Trimming left V 5 bases short and J 6 bases short, with 8 bases between. The V gene's germline CDR1 is ENHRY and CDR2 SYGVKD. CDR3 size: 12 residues.

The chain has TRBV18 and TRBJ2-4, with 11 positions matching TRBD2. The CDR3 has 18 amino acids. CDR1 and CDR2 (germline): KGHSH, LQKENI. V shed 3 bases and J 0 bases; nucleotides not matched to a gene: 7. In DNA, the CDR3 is TGTGCCAGCTCACCCCTGCCCCTAGCGGGGGGAGCCAAAAACATTCAGTACTTC. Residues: CASSPLPLAGGAKNIQYF.

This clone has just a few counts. The CDR3 DNA reads as TGTGCCTGGAGTCGGGGGGATCTCTACGAGCAGTACGTC. Amino acids: CAWSRGDLYEQYV. This chain connects TRBV30 to TRBJ2-7; 7 bases are a match to TRBD2. This CDR3 has 13 residues. V lost 2 bases to trimming and J lost 3 bases; unmatched junction nucleotides: 4. CDR1 and CDR2 (germline): GTSNPN, SVGIG (reference sequence).

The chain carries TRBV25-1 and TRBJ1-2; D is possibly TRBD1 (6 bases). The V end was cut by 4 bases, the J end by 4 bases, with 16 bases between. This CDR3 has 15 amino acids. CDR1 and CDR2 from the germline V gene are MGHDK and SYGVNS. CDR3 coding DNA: TGTGCCAGCAGTGCCTCGAGGACAGAAATCTATGGCTACACCTTC. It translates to CASSASRTEIYGYTF.

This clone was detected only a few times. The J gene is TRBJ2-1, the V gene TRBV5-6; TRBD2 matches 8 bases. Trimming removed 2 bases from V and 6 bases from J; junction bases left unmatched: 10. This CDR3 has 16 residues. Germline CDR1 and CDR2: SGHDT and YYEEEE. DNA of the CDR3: TGTGCCAGCAGCTTAACTAGCGGAAGCAAGTCCAATGAGCAGTTCTTC. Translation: CASSLTSGSKSNEQFF.

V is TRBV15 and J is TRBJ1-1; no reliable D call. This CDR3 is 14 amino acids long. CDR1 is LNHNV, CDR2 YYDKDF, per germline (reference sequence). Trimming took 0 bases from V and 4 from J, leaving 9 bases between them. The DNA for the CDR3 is TGTGCCACCAGCAGAGACTGGGGAGGCACTGAAGCTTTCTTT. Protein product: CATSRDWGGTEAFF.

The CDR3 nucleotides read TGTGCCAGCAGGGGGCTAGAAGGCTACACCTTC. It codes for CASRGLEGYTF. This sequence joins TRBV9 and TRBJ1-2; tentatively, D is TRBD1 (5 bases). The CDR3 length is 11 residues. V dropped 5 bases and J dropped 8 bases, with 10 bases sitting between them. Germline V CDR1 and CDR2: SGDLS, YYNGEE.

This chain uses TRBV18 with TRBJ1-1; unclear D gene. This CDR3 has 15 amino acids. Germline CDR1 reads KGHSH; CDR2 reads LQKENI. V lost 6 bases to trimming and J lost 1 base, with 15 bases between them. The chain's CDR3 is CASSPWGGKNTEAFF. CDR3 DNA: TGTGCCAGCTCCCCCTGGGGAGGGAAGAACACTGAAGCTTTCTTT.

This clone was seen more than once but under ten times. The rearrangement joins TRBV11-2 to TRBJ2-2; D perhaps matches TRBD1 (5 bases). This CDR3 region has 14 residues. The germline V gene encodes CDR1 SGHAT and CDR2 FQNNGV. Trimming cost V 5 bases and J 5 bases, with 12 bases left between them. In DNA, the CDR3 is TGTGCCAGCAGCCTCGGGCAGGGAACCGGGGAGCTGTTTTTT. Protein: CASSLGQGTGELFF.

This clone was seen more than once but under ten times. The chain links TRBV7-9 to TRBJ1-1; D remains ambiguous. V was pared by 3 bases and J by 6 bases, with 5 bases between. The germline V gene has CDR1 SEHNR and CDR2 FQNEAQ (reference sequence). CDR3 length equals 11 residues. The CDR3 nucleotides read TGTGCCAGCAGCTTTACGGCTGAAGCTTTCTTT. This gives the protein CASSFTAEAFF. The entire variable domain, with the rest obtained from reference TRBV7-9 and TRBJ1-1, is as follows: DTGVSQNPRHKITKRGQNVTFRCDPISEHNRLYWYRQTLGQGPEFLTYFQNEAQLEKSRLLSDRFSAERPKGSFSTLEIQRTEQGDSAMYLCASSFTAEAFFGQGTRLTVV.

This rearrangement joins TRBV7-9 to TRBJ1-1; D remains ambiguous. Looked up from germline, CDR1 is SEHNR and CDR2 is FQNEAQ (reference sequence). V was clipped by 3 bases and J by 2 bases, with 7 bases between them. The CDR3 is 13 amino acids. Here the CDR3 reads CASSLRFNTEAFF. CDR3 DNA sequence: TGTGCCAGCAGCTTGAGGTTTAACACTGAAGCTTTCTTT.

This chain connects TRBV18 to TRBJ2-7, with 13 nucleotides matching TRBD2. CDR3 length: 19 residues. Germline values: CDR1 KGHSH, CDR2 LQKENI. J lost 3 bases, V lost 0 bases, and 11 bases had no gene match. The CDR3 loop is CASSPPGQARLAGGYEQYF. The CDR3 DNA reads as TGTGCCAGCTCACCACCGGGACAGGCTAGACTAGCGGGGGGCTACGAGCAGTACTTC.

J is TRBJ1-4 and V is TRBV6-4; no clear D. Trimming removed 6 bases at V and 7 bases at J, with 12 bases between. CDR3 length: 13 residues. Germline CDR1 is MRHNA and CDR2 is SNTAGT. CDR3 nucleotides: TGTGCCAGCAGCGTCCAGGAGGGTGAAAAACTGTTTTTT. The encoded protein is CASSVQEGEKLFF.

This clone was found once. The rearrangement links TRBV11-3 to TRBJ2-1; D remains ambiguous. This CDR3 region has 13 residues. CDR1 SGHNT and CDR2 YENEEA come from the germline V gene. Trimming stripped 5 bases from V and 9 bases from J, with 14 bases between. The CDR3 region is CASSLESYSEQFF. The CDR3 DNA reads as TGTGCCAGCAGCCTCGAAAGTTATAGTGAGCAGTTCTTC. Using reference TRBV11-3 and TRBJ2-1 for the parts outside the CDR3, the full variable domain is EAGVVQSPRYKIIEKKQPVAFWCNPISGHNTLYWYLQNLGQGPELLIRYENEEAVDDSQLPKDRFSAERLKGVDSTLKIQPAELGDSAVYLCASSLESYSEQFFGPGTRLTVL.

This chain's CDR3 is CASSKGVNYGYTF. DNA for the CDR3: TGTGCCAGTAGTAAAGGGGTCAACTATGGCTACACCTTC. The chain recombines TRBV19 with TRBJ1-2; D possibly corresponds to TRBD1 (5 bases). The V gene lost 4 bases and the J gene lost 2 bases, with 8 bases spanning the gap. The CDR3 extends over 13 amino acids. CDR1 is LNHDA, CDR2 SQIVND, per germline (reference sequence).

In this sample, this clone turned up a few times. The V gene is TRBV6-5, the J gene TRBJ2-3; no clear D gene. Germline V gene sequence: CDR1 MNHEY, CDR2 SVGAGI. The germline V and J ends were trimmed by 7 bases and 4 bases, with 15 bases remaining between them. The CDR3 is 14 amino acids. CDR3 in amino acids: CASTQITRPDTQYF. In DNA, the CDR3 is TGTGCCAGCACCCAAATAACTCGCCCAGATACGCAGTATTTT.

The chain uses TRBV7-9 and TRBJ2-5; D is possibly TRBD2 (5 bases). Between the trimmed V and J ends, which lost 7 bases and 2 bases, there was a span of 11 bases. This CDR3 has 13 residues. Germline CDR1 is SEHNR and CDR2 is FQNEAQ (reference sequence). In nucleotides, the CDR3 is TGTGCCAGCAAACTAGACATACAAGAGACCCAGTACTTC. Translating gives CASKLDIQETQYF.

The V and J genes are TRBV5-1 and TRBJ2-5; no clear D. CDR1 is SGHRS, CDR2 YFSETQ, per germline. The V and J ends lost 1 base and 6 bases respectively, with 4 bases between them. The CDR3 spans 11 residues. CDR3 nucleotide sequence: TGCGCCAGCAGCTTGTATAAGACCCAGTACTTC. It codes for CASSLYKTQYF.